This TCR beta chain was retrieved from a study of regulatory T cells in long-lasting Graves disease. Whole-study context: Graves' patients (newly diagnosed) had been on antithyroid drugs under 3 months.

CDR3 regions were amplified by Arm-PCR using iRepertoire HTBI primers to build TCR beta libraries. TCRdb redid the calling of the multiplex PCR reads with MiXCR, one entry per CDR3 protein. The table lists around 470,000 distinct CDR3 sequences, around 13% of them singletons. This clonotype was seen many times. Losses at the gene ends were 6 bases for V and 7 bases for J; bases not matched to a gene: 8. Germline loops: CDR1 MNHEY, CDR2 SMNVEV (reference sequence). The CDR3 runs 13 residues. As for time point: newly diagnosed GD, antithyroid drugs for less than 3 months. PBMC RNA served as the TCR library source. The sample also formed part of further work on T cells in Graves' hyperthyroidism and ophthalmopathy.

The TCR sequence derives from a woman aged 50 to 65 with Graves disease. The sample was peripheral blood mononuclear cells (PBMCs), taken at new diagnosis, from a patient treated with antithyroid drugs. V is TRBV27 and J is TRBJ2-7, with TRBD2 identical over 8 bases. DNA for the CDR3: TGTGCCAGCAGATCAGCGGGGGCTGGTGAGCAGTACTTC. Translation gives CASRSAGAGEQYF.